This T cell receptor beta chain was sequenced for a study of post-analysis software for immune sequencing data. About the research overall: Secondary progressive, relapsing-remitting and progressive-relapsing multiple sclerosis were among the included disease courses.

This clonotype was counted a single time. Its antigen is currently unknown. Unique-molecular-identifier-tagged TCR beta cDNA libraries were used. TCRdb used MiXCR to reprocess the PCR reads, holding one entry per CDR3 protein. The table lists some 890,000 distinct CDR3 sequences, approximately 57% of them singletons. This CDR3 has 14 amino acids. Germline CDR1 KGHSH, CDR2 LQKENI. V gave up 1 base and J gave up 5 bases, with 11 bases separating them. General study results and limits: Under F measure analysis, samples from one preparation batch co-clustered strongly. Patients carried several TRBV segments more frequently than controls did, and TRBV5-6, TRBV5-1 and TRBV20-1 were among them. Multiple sclerosis patients had significantly lower normalized Chao1 diversity than controls.

The rearrangement joins TRBV18 to TRBJ1-1; no firm D call. The sequencing sample was made of blood. The sequence was collected from a girl between 10 and 17 years old with multiple sclerosis. The CDR3 loop is CASSPQRAATEAFF. In DNA, the CDR3 is TGTGCCAGCTCACCACAGCGGGCGGCGACTGAAGCTTTCTTT.